This T cell receptor beta chain originates from a study of T-cell memory formation after mild COVID-19 (dated by TCRdb to about 2021). About the full investigation: Most TCR sequence clusters were specific to one of the two donors. The cohort was made up of two young adult volunteers, one female and one male, who were previously healthy. In a couple of donors, T-cell clones that expanded and contracted after mild COVID-19 were followed by sequencing TCRalpha and TCRbeta repertoires longitudinally. General conclusions and limits of the study: SARS-CoV-2 specificity of the second-wave clones peaking on day 37 was not confirmed. Some responding clones were detected in pre-infection memory, which suggested that pre-existing cross-reactive memory T cells had joined the SARS-CoV-2 response. The study included only a couple of mild cases, and larger cohorts that include severe cases with pre-infection samples were judged to be necessary. Contracting CD4+ clones appeared mostly in the CM and EM memory subsets, whereas CD8+ clones were enriched in EMRA. Clones contracting from day 15 to 85 had balanced CD4/CD8 phenotypes, while a second wave expanding from day 15 to 37 was biased towards CD4+.

This clonotype was detected only once. There is no known antigen for this receptor. Qualities for individual bases were not recorded, and no much larger clone is one base off. PBMCs were isolated by Ficoll-Paque density gradient centrifugation. The sample was run on an Illumina NovaSeq 6000. TCRalpha and TCRbeta cDNA libraries were built by 5'RACE with constant-segment primers, adding sample barcodes and unique molecular identifiers. RNA was extracted from every sample with Trizol reagent. Amplification of the libraries took two PCR steps, and the second step added a second sample barcode plus Illumina TruSeq adapters. Libraries were sequenced on an Illumina NovaSeq with 2 x 150 bp paired-end reads. The paper's data handling went like this. With migec v1.2.7, reads were demultiplexed and then collapsed into UMI-guided consensus sequences. Using mixcr v2.1.11, UMI consensuses were aligned to TRA and TRB V and J templates and then assembled into clonotypes. A clonotype was counted as expanded or contracted only when both edgeR and NoisET called the clonotype significant, with the noise models trained on biological replicates. For edgeR calls, the cutoffs were a false discovery rate-adjusted p below 0.01 and a log2 fold-change threshold of 1. As an exploratory analysis of dynamics, max-normalized trajectories of the 1000 most abundant clonotypes were examined with PCA combined with hierarchical clustering. The CD4 or CD8 phenotype of responding clones was assigned using the separately sequenced CD4+ and CD8+ repertoires. TCRdb itself trimmed the public reads at Q25 with fastp, ran MiXCR and retained productive beta chains. A single entry per CDR3 protein holds the most common genes and DNA from its merged rows. V and J calls and clone size were set by TCRdb, not the authors. The sample table contains roughly 130,000 distinct CDR3 sequences; only one count was recorded for approximately 15% of them. The ten largest clones capture around 13% of the sample.

The CDR3 runs 13 residues from the cysteine to the phenylalanine. Only the CDR3 portion is preserved as DNA: 39 bases, with reading frame beginning at the first base. Here V drops 3 bases and J drops 5 bases, and the junction holds 4 bases not matched to any gene. CDR1 is given as LNHNV and CDR2 as YYDKDF, both from the germline V gene (reference sequence). Sequenced input: PBMCs or a T cell subset sorted from them (not recorded which). Recombination linked TRBV15 to TRBJ2-7, with 7 middle bases fitting TRBD1. The receptor comes from an adult woman who had mild COVID-19 (a few samples of this study predate the infection). The sample titles of this study are shuffled in the database, so cell type and time point are left out; the donor was told from shared clones. CDR3 reads: CATSSSGQDEQYF. The nucleotide sequence is given as TGTGCCACCAGCAGCTCAGGACAGGACGAGCAGTACTTC.